Listed here are 5 T cell receptor beta chains from one sample, sequenced in a study of control samples from healthy donors and cancer patients. Data came from immunoSEQ multiplex PCR; TCRdb stores just in-frame clones and leaves some out. The sample records around 140,000 clones, about 90% being singletons. The source material was PBMCs. All receptors derive from a man aged 50-59 years with head and neck cancer.

The V and J genes are TRBV5-1 and TRBJ1-2, with a possible D match to TRBD1 (5 bases). CDR3 length equals 13 residues. V lost 3 bases to trimming and J lost 2 bases, with 8 bases between them. Germline assignment: CDR1 SGHRS and CDR2 YFSETQ. The CDR3 loop is CASSWGSNYGYTF. The CDR3 nucleotides are TGCGCCAGCAGCTGGGGCTCCAACTATGGCTACACCTTC.

The rearrangement joins TRBV6-5 to TRBJ1-2; no clear D gene. Trimming shortened V by 6 bases and J by 7 bases, and 18 bases separated the two germline ends. This CDR3 has 14 amino acids. Germline V gives CDR1 MNHEY, CDR2 SVGAGI. The chain's CDR3 is CASRDGRTYGGYTF. CDR3 DNA sequence: TGTGCCAGCAGGGACGGGAGGACGTATGGTGGCTACACCTTC.

This clone was observed once. The V gene is TRBV11-2, the J gene TRBJ2-7, with 10 bases fitting TRBD1. The CDR3 has 15 amino acids. The V gene's germline CDR1 is SGHAT and CDR2 FQNNGV. J was trimmed by 2 bases and V by 6 bases; bases with no gene match: 7. CDR3 residues: CASRPPGQGTYEQYF. The DNA of the CDR3 is TGTGCCAGCAGACCACCGGGACAGGGGACCTACGAGCAGTACTTC.

This chain joins TRBV4-1 and TRBJ2-7; 11 bases match TRBD2. The V gene's germline CDR1 is MGHRA and CDR2 YSYEKL. Trimming cost V 4 bases and J 0 bases; bases outside gene matches: 11. This CDR3 is built from 18 residues. CDR3 in DNA: TGCGCCAGCAGCCCGGGACTAGCGGATAAACGTGACTCCTACGAGCAGTACTTC. Translated: CASSPGLADKRDSYEQYF.

CDR3 sequence reads: CASSPIDRVGTEAFF. DNA of the CDR3: TGTGCCAGTAGTCCGATTGACAGGGTTGGTACTGAAGCTTTCTTT. The chain has TRBV19 and TRBJ1-1; TRBD1 matches 7 bases. Losses at the gene ends were 5 bases for V and 5 bases for J; bases not matched to a gene: 11. There are 15 residues in the CDR3. CDR1 LNHDA and CDR2 SQIVND come from the germline V gene (reference sequence).